What follows are 28 T cell receptor beta chains derived from one specimen sequenced in a study of OX40 agonist ivuxolimab in advanced cancers. Library prep was done by the immunoSEQ multiplex PCR assay. The source is immuneACCESS, and TCRdb retained only in-frame sequences with V and J called. Part of the clones is not carried over; for the studies checked, unresolved V genes explain less than half of this, and the remainder is unexplained. In this sample the table shows more than 50,000 clones, roughly nine tenths of which occur a single time. Of the sample, approximately 18% falls within the top ten clones. This specimen consisted of CD4+ or CD8+ T cells sorted from blood, obtained in a trial of the OX40 agonist ivuxolimab. The receptors were sampled from an adult with an advanced solid tumor such as melanoma, head and neck, liver or kidney cancer.

This rearrangement joins TRBV11-2 to TRBJ1-1; D remains ambiguous. CDR1 and CDR2 from the germline V gene are SGHAT and FQNNGV. The V and J ends lost 5 bases and 3 bases respectively, with 10 bases between them. This CDR3 contains 13 residues. CDR3 DNA sequence: TGTGCCAGCAGCCTTCCGACGGACACTGAAGCTTTCTTT. Translation gives CASSLPTDTEAFF. The entire variable domain, with the rest obtained from reference TRBV11-2 and TRBJ1-1, is as follows: EAGVAQSPRYKIIEKRQSVAFWCNPISGHATLYWYQQILGQGPKLLIQFQNNGVVDDSQLPKDRFSAERLKGVDSTLKIQPAKLEDSAVYLCASSLPTDTEAFFGQGTRLTVV.

This chain joins TRBV28 and TRBJ1-4; D is perhaps TRBD1 (6 bases). Looked up from germline, CDR1 is MDHEN and CDR2 is SYDVKM. This CDR3 spans 16 amino acids. V was cut by 3 bases and J by 5 bases, with 16 bases left in between. CDR3 DNA: TGTGCCAGCAGTTTGTACACAGGGTTAGAGAATGAAAAACTGTTTTTT. Protein sequence: CASSLYTGLENEKLFF.

The V call is TRBV7-2, the J call TRBJ1-1, with D unresolved. The CDR3 covers 12 residues. Per the germline V gene, CDR1 is SGHTA and CDR2 is FQGNSA. CDR3 bases: TGTGCGGAGCTGCCGTCGAACACTGAAGCTTTCTTT. It is translated as CAELPSNTEAFF.

The chain joins TRBV7-6 to TRBJ1-5; D not resolved. This CDR3 region has 14 residues. Germline V lookup: CDR1 SGHVS, CDR2 FNYEAQ. V lost 1 base and J 5 bases, leaving 9 bases between the germline ends. CDR3 region: CASSLGRPDQPQHF. The CDR3 DNA reads TGTGCCAGCAGCTTAGGGCGCCCGGATCAGCCCCAGCATTTT.

The CDR3 nucleotides read TGTGCCAGCAGCCAAATAGCGGGGGCGTACAATGAGCAGTTCTTC. This gives the protein CASSQIAGAYNEQFF. The chain employs TRBV14 and TRBJ2-1; 9 bases agree with TRBD2. In germline, CDR1 is SGHDN, CDR2 FVKESK. The CDR3 is 15 residues long. The J segment lost 4 bases and the V segment lost 2 bases, leaving 3 bases of the junction unmatched.

J is TRBJ1-1 and V is TRBV19; D ambiguous. The CDR3 has 13 residues. Between the trimmed V and J ends, which lost 2 bases and 3 bases, there was a span of 7 bases. Per germline, CDR1 LNHDA and CDR2 SQIVND (reference sequence). For the CDR3, the DNA is TGTGCCAGTAGTATATCGGGAGACACTGAAGCTTTCTTT. Its protein product is CASSISGDTEAFF.

The J gene is TRBJ2-3, the V gene TRBV15; possibly TRBD2 for D (7 bases). V was cut by 1 base and J by 2 bases, with 16 bases left in between. Germline V gives CDR1 LNHNV, CDR2 YYDKDF (reference sequence). The CDR3 runs to 17 residues. The CDR3 sequence is CATSRVLMGGATDTQYF. The CDR3 nucleotides are TGTGCCACCAGCAGAGTCTTAATGGGGGGGGCCACAGATACGCAGTATTTT.

CDR3 nucleotide sequence: TGTGCCAGCAGTTTATCCGGCGGGACCTACGAGCAGTACTTC. The encoded protein is CASSLSGGTYEQYF. V gene TRBV27 combines with J gene TRBJ2-7; the D gene is possibly TRBD2 (6 bases). V was shortened by 0 bases and J by 2 bases, with 8 bases between the two germline ends. Looked up from germline, CDR1 is MNHEY and CDR2 is SMNVEV (reference sequence). The CDR3 loop spans 14 amino acids.

In the case of this clone: Additional DNA sequences in this sample encode the identical CDR3. The rearrangement joins TRBV6-5 to TRBJ1-1; the D is unclear. The length of the CDR3 is 14 residues. CDR1 and CDR2 from the germline V gene are MNHEY and SVGAGI. V shed 0 bases and J shed 1 base, with 6 bases lying between them. In DNA form, the CDR3 reads TGTGCCAGCAGTTACTCCGGCTCGAACACTGAAGCTTTCTTT. Translated, it gives CASSYSGSNTEAFF.

V gene TRBV13 combines with J gene TRBJ2-7; tentatively, D is TRBD2 (6 bases). CDR1 is PRHDT and CDR2 is FYEKMQ in the germline V gene (reference sequence). V lost 0 bases, J lost 6 bases, and 9 bases lay in between. The CDR3 covers 13 residues. The chain's CDR3 is CASSLGAGGEQYF. For the CDR3, the DNA is TGTGCCAGCAGCTTAGGAGCCGGGGGCGAGCAGTACTTC.

This clone was recorded only once. The gene calls are TRBV6-6 and TRBJ2-1, with 8 bases aligning to TRBD1. Germline trimming cut 4 bases from V and 5 bases from J; bases unmatched to any gene: 7. The CDR3 spans 15 residues. Germline values: CDR1 MNHNY, CDR2 SVGAGI (reference sequence). The CDR3 bases are TGTGCCAGCAGTTTTACAGGGGGTACCAACAATGAGCAGTTCTTC. This gives the protein CASSFTGGTNNEQFF.

The rearrangement joins TRBV6-5 to TRBJ2-1; D is unclear. CDR1 is MNHEY and CDR2 is SVGAGI in the germline V gene. The CDR3 contains 13 residues. V lost 0 bases and J lost 6, with 6 bases in between. The CDR3 sequence: CASSYSGSNEQFF. The DNA of the CDR3 is TGTGCCAGCAGTTACTCAGGTAGCAATGAGCAGTTCTTC.

V usage is TRBV14 and J usage is TRBJ2-5; no reliable D call. The germline V and J ends were trimmed by 0 bases and 1 base, with 9 bases remaining between them. The CDR3 runs to 15 residues. Germline-derived CDR1 and CDR2 are SGHDN and FVKESK. Written as DNA, the CDR3 is TGTGCCAGCAGCCAAGATTGGAAGGTCCAAGAGACCCAGTACTTC. Its translation: CASSQDWKVQETQYF.

The genes are TRBV2 and TRBJ1-6, with D tentatively TRBD1 (6 bases). This CDR3 has 14 amino acids. The ends were cut back, 2 bases at V and 11 bases at J, with 13 bases in the middle. Germline V gene lookup returns CDR1 SNHLY and CDR2 FYNNEI. This CDR3 is CASSEWTEGPPLHF. In DNA form, the CDR3 reads TGTGCCAGCAGTGAATGGACAGAAGGGCCACCCCTCCACTTT.

The V gene is TRBV6-1, the J gene TRBJ2-7; 10 nucleotides line up with TRBD2. V lost 6 bases and J lost 2; bases outside the gene matches: 7. Germline CDR1 is MNHNS and CDR2 is SASEGT. This CDR3 is 15 amino acids long. The DNA for the CDR3 is TGTGCCAGCAGCTCCTCTAGCGGGGGAGCCTACGAGCAGTACTTC. Its translation is CASSSSSGGAYEQYF.

This sequence joins TRBV7-3 and TRBJ2-7; D is perhaps TRBD2 (6 bases). The CDR3 has 13 amino acids. The germline V and J ends were trimmed by 5 bases and 3 bases, with 11 bases remaining between them. Looked up from germline, CDR1 is SGHTA and CDR2 is FQGTGA. CDR3 loop: CASSPGLNYEQYF. CDR3 in DNA: TGTGCCAGCAGCCCGGGACTTAACTACGAGCAGTACTTC.

The chain employs TRBV7-9 and TRBJ1-2; D call uncertain. There are 14 residues in the CDR3. Deletions cut 1 base from V and 6 bases from J, with 12 bases between. Germline assignment: CDR1 SEHNR and CDR2 FQNEAQ (reference sequence). CDR3 sequence: CASSLVSTVNGYTF. The CDR3 region has the DNA TGTGCCAGCAGCTTAGTATCGACCGTGAATGGCTACACCTTC. The full variable domain, its missing parts supplied by reference TRBV7-9 and TRBJ1-2, is DTGVSQNPRHKITKRGQNVTFRCDPISEHNRLYWYRQTLGQGPEFLTYFQNEAQLEKSRLLSDRFSAERPKGSFSTLEIQRTEQGDSAMYLCASSLVSTVNGYTFGSGTRLTVV.

The chain has TRBV29-1 and TRBJ2-7; unclear D gene. CDR3 length equals 14 residues. Trimming took 7 bases from V and 0 from J, leaving 16 bases between them. Germline V gene data show CDR1 as SQVTM and CDR2 as ANQGSEA. The CDR3 loop is CSAIPDRSSYEQYF. CDR3 nucleotide sequence: TGCAGCGCGATCCCAGACCGTAGCTCCTACGAGCAGTACTTC.

This CDR3 reads CASSLWGGATYNEQFF. The CDR3 DNA reads as TGTGCCAGCAGCTTATGGGGGGGCGCCACCTACAATGAGCAGTTCTTC. V and J are TRBV13 and TRBJ2-1, with D possibly TRBD2 on 7 matching bases. CDR1 and CDR2 from the germline V gene are PRHDT and FYEKMQ (reference sequence). V gave up 2 bases and J gave up 2 bases, with 13 bases separating them. CDR3 size: 16 residues.

The chain employs TRBV27 and TRBJ2-3; D ambiguous. The CDR3 covers 13 residues. Germline-derived CDR1 and CDR2 are MNHEY and SMNVEV (reference sequence). Trimming cost V 5 bases and J 7 bases, with 13 bases left between them. The CDR3 sequence: CASSTSRSYTQYF. The CDR3 DNA reads as TGTGCCAGCAGTACATCGCGCTCATATACGCAGTATTTT.

The chain joins TRBV4-1 to TRBJ1-5; D unresolved. The CDR3 loop spans 16 amino acids. Trimming stripped 0 bases from V and 4 bases from J, with 13 bases between. In germline, CDR1 is MGHRA, CDR2 YSYEKL. This CDR3 reads CASSQDSPTLNQPQHF. CDR3 coding DNA: TGCGCCAGCAGCCAAGATAGTCCAACCTTGAATCAGCCCCAGCATTTT.

The chain is built from TRBV28 and TRBJ2-1; 7 bases are shared with TRBD1. CDR1 is MDHEN, CDR2 SYDVKM, per germline. The CDR3 contains 16 residues. V gave up 6 bases and J gave up 0 bases; unmatched junction bases: 8. CDR3 sequence: CASRYEQGSSYNEQFF. The CDR3 DNA reads TGTGCCAGCAGATACGAACAGGGGAGCTCCTACAATGAGCAGTTCTTC.

This sequence joins TRBV15 and TRBJ2-7; weak D call: TRBD1 (6 bases). The CDR3 contains 15 residues. Germline-derived CDR1 and CDR2 are LNHNV and YYDKDF (reference sequence). V lost 2 bases to trimming and J lost 0 bases, with 11 bases between them. CDR3 DNA sequence: TGTGCCACCAGCAGATCACTGGACAGCTCCTACGAGCAGTACTTC. Protein product: CATSRSLDSSYEQYF.

The chain employs TRBV7-8 and TRBJ2-3; 14 bases are shared with TRBD2. Germline values: CDR1 SGHVS, CDR2 FQNEAQ. With V trimmed by 5 bases and J by 4 bases, 2 bases remained unmatched. This CDR3 has 15 residues. The CDR3 sequence: CASSMGLAGADTQYF. In DNA, the CDR3 is TGTGCCAGCAGCATGGGACTAGCGGGGGCAGATACGCAGTATTTT.

The gene calls are TRBV6-5 and TRBJ1-3, with a tentative D call TRBD1 (5 bases). The V end lost 2 bases, the J end lost 0 bases, and 5 bases lay between the germline ends. Per the germline V gene, CDR1 is MNHEY and CDR2 is SVGAGI. This CDR3 spans 14 amino acids. Here the CDR3 DNA reads TGTGCCAGCAGTTACGACAGCTCTGGAAACACCATATATTTT. Its protein is CASSYDSSGNTIYF.

This chain joins TRBV9 and TRBJ1-4; perhaps TRBD1 as D (6 bases). V was trimmed by 4 bases and J by 6 bases, leaving 10 bases between them. CDR1 SGDLS and CDR2 YYNGEE come from the germline V gene. This CDR3 region has 13 residues. CDR3 sequence: CASSRDTDEKLFF. The CDR3 region has the DNA TGTGCCAGCAGCCGGGACACAGATGAAAAACTGTTTTTT.

The gene calls are TRBV19 and TRBJ2-5; D is undetermined. V lost 3 bases to trimming and J lost 0 bases, with 8 bases between them. Germline values: CDR1 LNHDA, CDR2 SQIVND (reference sequence). CDR3 length equals 14 residues. The CDR3 spells CASSISADQETQYF. The DNA of the CDR3 is TGTGCCAGTAGTATTTCGGCCGACCAAGAGACCCAGTACTTC.

This chain links TRBV7-3 with TRBJ2-5; no clear D. The germline CDR1 and CDR2 sequences are SGHTA and FQGTGA. This CDR3 has 14 residues. V lost 1 base, J lost 7 bases, and 13 bases lay in between. CDR3 bases: TGTGCCAGCAGCTTAAGCCCTCTAAGCACGACCCAGTACTTC. This translates into CASSLSPLSTTQYF. The full variable domain, rest sourced from reference TRBV7-3 and TRBJ2-5, is GAGVSQTPSNKVTEKGKYVELRCDPISGHTALYWYRQSLGQGPEFLIYFQGTGAADDSGLPNDRFFAVRPEGSVSTLKIQRTERGDSAVYLCASSLSPLSTTQYFGPGTRLLVL.